This T cell receptor (beta chain) stems from a study of blood T cell repertoires in COVID-19. Background on the study: Donors in the United States, Italy and Spain gave samples during acute or convalescent COVID-19. In each case, the material was cDNA or gDNA derived from T cells, B-cell-depleted T cells, or PBMCs.

The CDR3 length is 12 residues. V gave up 7 bases and J gave up 6 bases, with 11 bases separating them. Germline V CDR1 and CDR2: KGHDR, SFDVKD. TCRdb's table, derived via immunoSEQ multiplex PCR, lists solely in-frame clones and lacks some. This table holds 240,000 or so clones, around 90% found once. This clone was seen a few times. The TCR was taken from a woman in her thirties or forties who had recovered from COVID-19. V gene TRBV24-1 combines with J gene TRBJ1-1, with a possible D match to TRBD1 (5 bases). Input material: peripheral blood. DNA for the CDR3: TGTGCCACCAGCCGCGGGGGGGCTGAAGCTTTCTTT. This sequence encodes CATSRGGAEAFF.